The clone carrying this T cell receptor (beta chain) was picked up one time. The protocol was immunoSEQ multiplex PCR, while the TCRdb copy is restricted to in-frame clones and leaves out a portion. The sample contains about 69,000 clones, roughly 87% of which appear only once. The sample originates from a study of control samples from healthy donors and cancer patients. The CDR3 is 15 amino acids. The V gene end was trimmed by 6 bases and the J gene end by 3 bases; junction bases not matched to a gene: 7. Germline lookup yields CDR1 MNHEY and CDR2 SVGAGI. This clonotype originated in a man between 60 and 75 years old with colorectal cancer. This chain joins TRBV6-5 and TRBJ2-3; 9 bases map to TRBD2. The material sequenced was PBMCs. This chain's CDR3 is CASRSWSGGTDTQYF. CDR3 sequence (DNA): TGTGCCAGCAGAAGTTGGAGCGGGGGGACAGATACGCAGTATTTT.